The 29 T cell receptor beta chains presented below share a single source sample, sequenced in a study of control samples from healthy donors and cancer patients. Profiling relied on immunoSEQ multiplex PCR, and the TCRdb table lists in-frame clones only, not all of them. The profile shows about 130,000 clones, 90% to 95% of them singletons. Sequencing was performed on PBMCs. The receptors were sampled from a man aged 50 to 60 with head and neck cancer.

The V gene is TRBV19, the J gene TRBJ1-1, with a possible D match to TRBD1 (5 bases). Trimming took off 4 bases at V and 4 bases at J, with 10 bases between the two ends. Germline CDR1 reads LNHDA; CDR2 reads SQIVND (reference sequence). The length of the CDR3 is 13 residues. The CDR3 region has the DNA TGTGCCAGTAGTACGGGCGGGGGCACTGAAGCTTTCTTT. Encoded protein: CASSTGGGTEAFF. The full variable domain, rest sourced from reference TRBV19 and TRBJ1-1, is DGGITQSPKYLFRKEGQNVTLSCEQNLNHDAMYWYRQDPGQGLRLIYYSQIVNDFQKGDIAEGYSVSREKKESFPLTVTSAQKNPTAFYLCASSTGGGTEAFFGQGTRLTVV.

The chain has TRBV19 and TRBJ2-7; TRBD2 matches at 11 bases. Germline assignment: CDR1 LNHDA and CDR2 SQIVND (reference sequence). The CDR3 has 14 residues. The V and J ends lost 9 bases and 7 bases, in that order; junction bases with no gene match: 11. CDR3 loop: CASSPGLADTEQYF. The CDR3 bases are TGTGCCAGCTCGCCGGGACTAGCGGATACAGAGCAGTACTTC.

V usage is TRBV15 and J usage is TRBJ2-1; D might be TRBD1 (5 bases). Germline CDR1 LNHNV, CDR2 YYDKDF (reference sequence). The CDR3 is made up of 13 amino acids. The V end lost 2 bases, the J end lost 8 bases, and 10 bases lay between the germline ends. CDR3 sequence (DNA): TGTGCCACCAGCAGAAACGAAGGGGATGAGCAGTTCTTC. It encodes CATSRNEGDEQFF.

The J gene is TRBJ1-1, the V gene TRBV27, with 9 bases identical to TRBD1. V shed 6 bases, J shed 1 base, and the junction held 3 bases outside the gene matches. The germline gives CDR1 MNHEY, CDR2 SMNVEV (reference sequence). The CDR3 extends over 14 amino acids. This CDR3 is CASRLQGANTEAFF. Written as DNA, the CDR3 is TGTGCCAGCAGATTACAGGGGGCGAACACTGAAGCTTTCTTT.

This chain uses TRBV6-2 or TRBV6-3 with TRBJ1-5; unclear D gene. The CDR3 loop spans 14 amino acids. The germline gives CDR1 MNHEY, CDR2 SVGEGT. Trimming stripped 0 bases from V and 4 bases from J, with 7 bases between. This CDR3 is CASSYSMGNQPQHF. The CDR3 nucleotides are TGTGCCAGCAGTTACTCGATGGGTAATCAGCCCCAGCATTTT.

This CDR3 reads CASSLKRNTGELFF. The CDR3 DNA reads TGTGCCAGCAGCTTGAAACGGAACACCGGGGAGCTGTTTTTT. The genes are TRBV7-3 and TRBJ2-2; D gene uncertain. The germline V gene has CDR1 SGHTA and CDR2 FQGTGA. The CDR3 runs 14 residues. With 3 bases removed from V and 1 base from J, the gap between germline ends came to 6 bases.

V usage is TRBV21-1 and J usage is TRBJ1-1. TRBV21-1 is a known pseudogene. This CDR3 is built from 11 residues. In DNA form, the CDR3 reads TGTGCCAGCAGAGGGGAGGGTGAAGCTTTCTTT. Its protein product is CASRGEGEAFF.

V and J are TRBV5-1 and TRBJ2-7; 7 bases agree with TRBD1. CDR1 is SGHRS, CDR2 YFSETQ, per germline. This CDR3 has 14 residues. The V segment lost 7 bases and the J segment 6 bases; nucleotides outside the gene matches: 13. The CDR3 reads CASEGQIGVGEQYF. CDR3 coding DNA: TGCGCCAGCGAGGGACAGATTGGAGTCGGCGAGCAGTACTTC.

The gene calls are TRBV11-2 and TRBJ2-1; the D is unclear. This CDR3 comprises 14 residues. V was trimmed by 5 bases and J by 7 bases, leaving 15 bases between them. Germline V CDR1 and CDR2: SGHAT, FQNNGV. The CDR3 DNA sequence: TGTGCCAGCAGCCCTCCGGCCAATCAAAATGAGCAGTTCTTC. Translating it yields CASSPPANQNEQFF. The complete variable domain, with remaining parts taken from reference TRBV11-2 and TRBJ2-1, reads EAGVAQSPRYKIIEKRQSVAFWCNPISGHATLYWYQQILGQGPKLLIQFQNNGVVDDSQLPKDRFSAERLKGVDSTLKIQPAKLEDSAVYLCASSPPANQNEQFFGPGTRLTVL.

The rearrangement joins TRBV19 to TRBJ1-3; D is undetermined. This CDR3 contains 15 residues. Between the trimmed V and J ends, which lost 6 bases and 0 bases, there was a span of 12 bases. Germline assignment: CDR1 LNHDA and CDR2 SQIVND (reference sequence). The CDR3 region is CASSPRHISGNTIYF. The CDR3 nucleotides are TGTGCCAGTAGCCCTCGACATATCTCTGGAAACACCATATATTTT.

The rearrangement links TRBV10-3 to TRBJ2-1; 9 bases are a match to TRBD2. The CDR3 covers 15 residues. The V and J ends lost 4 bases and 8 bases, in that order; junction bases with no gene match: 9. Germline V lookup: CDR1 ENHRY, CDR2 SYGVKD. CDR3 bases: TGTGCCATCAGTGGCGCGGGGGGGCCTGGGGATGAGCAGTTCTTC. It yields the protein CAISGAGGPGDEQFF.

The CDR3 DNA is TGTGCCAGCAGTAACCAGGGAGTAGGCTACACCTTC. Translating gives CASSNQGVGYTF. The chain recombines TRBV6-5 with TRBJ1-2, with D perhaps matching TRBD1 (5 bases). Trimming pared 5 bases from V and 8 bases from J, leaving 12 bases between. The CDR3 consists of 12 residues. Germline lookup yields CDR1 MNHEY and CDR2 SVGAGI.

V and J are TRBV6-5 and TRBJ2-7, with D possibly being TRBD1 or TRBD2 (5 bases each). Germline V gene sequence: CDR1 MNHEY, CDR2 SVGAGI. The V end was cut by 5 bases, the J end by 2 bases, with 10 bases between. The CDR3 runs 13 residues. CDR3: CASSRDGAYEQYF. The CDR3 region has the DNA TGTGCCAGCAGTAGGGACGGGGCCTACGAGCAGTACTTC.

The V gene is TRBV4-1, the J gene TRBJ2-1; 9 nucleotides line up with TRBD2. Germline V gene lookup returns CDR1 MGHRA and CDR2 YSYEKL. The CDR3 loop spans 18 amino acids. Trimming removed 0 bases from V and 9 bases from J; junction bases left unmatched: 15. CDR3 loop: CASSQDRWRGGPRSEQFF. CDR3 bases: TGCGCCAGCAGCCAAGATCGTTGGCGGGGGGGCCCTCGTAGTGAGCAGTTCTTC.

The chain has TRBV7-2 and TRBJ2-2, with D uncertain. Germline V gives CDR1 SGHTA, CDR2 FQGNSA. The CDR3 runs 13 residues. Trimming removed 1 base from V and 4 bases from J, with 4 bases in between. CDR3 nucleotides: TGTGCCAGCAGCTTAGGGGCCACCGGGGAGCTGTTTTTT. It encodes CASSLGATGELFF. The whole variable domain, filled in from reference TRBV7-2 and TRBJ2-2, reads GAGVSQSPSNKVTEKGKDVELRCDPISGHTALYWYRQSLGQGLEFLIYFQGNSAPDKSGLPSDRFSAERTGGSVSTLTIQRTQQEDSAVYLCASSLGATGELFFGEGSRLTVL.

The chain recombines TRBV27 with TRBJ2-7, with 10 bases lining up with TRBD2. The germline V gene has CDR1 MNHEY and CDR2 SMNVEV (reference sequence). The V segment lost 4 bases and the J segment 4 bases; nucleotides outside the gene matches: 7. The CDR3 is 15 amino acids. CDR3: CASSSLQRGGYEQYF. For the CDR3, the DNA is TGTGCCAGCAGTTCATTACAGCGGGGGGGGTACGAGCAGTACTTC.

In regard to this clone: This same CDR3 is encoded by further DNA sequences in the sample. The V call is TRBV18, the J call TRBJ2-7, with TRBD1 matching over 7 bases. V shed 1 base, J shed 2 bases, and the junction held 2 bases outside the gene matches. CDR1 is KGHSH and CDR2 is LQKENI in the germline V gene. CDR3 length: 14 amino acids. CDR3 coding DNA: TGTGCCAGCTCACCACGACAGGGTACCTACGAGCAGTACTTC. Protein sequence: CASSPRQGTYEQYF.

The chain couples TRBV25-1 to TRBJ2-5, with 9 bases fitting TRBD2. From germline, CDR1 is MGHDK and CDR2 SYGVNS. CDR3 length equals 14 residues. J lost 3 bases, V lost 6 bases, and 5 bases had no gene match. The DNA of the CDR3 is TGTGCCAGCAGGTTGGGCGGGGGGGAAGAGACCCAGTACTTC. This codes for CASRLGGGEETQYF.

This clone was seen a single time. J is TRBJ2-2 and V is TRBV20-1; perhaps TRBD2 as D (5 bases). The CDR3 is made up of 13 amino acids. Germline CDR1 DFQATT, CDR2 SNEGSKA (reference sequence). With 3 bases removed from V and 7 bases from J, the gap between germline ends came to 12 bases. DNA for the CDR3: TGCAGTGCTAGTCAGAGGGTTGGCGGGGAGCTGTTTTTT. As protein: CSASQRVGGELFF.

The genes are TRBV30 and TRBJ1-5; unclear D gene. Trimming took off 0 bases at V and 1 base at J, with 4 bases between the two ends. The CDR3 has 13 amino acids. Per the germline V gene, CDR1 is GTSNPN and CDR2 is SVGIG (reference sequence). The CDR3, as DNA: TGTGCCTGGAGTGTCATCAGCAATCAGCCCCAGCATTTT. Translated, it gives CAWSVISNQPQHF.

The V gene is TRBV6-2 or TRBV6-3, the J gene TRBJ2-2, with 14 bases lining up with TRBD2. Looked up from germline, CDR1 is MNHEY and CDR2 is SVGEGT. The CDR3 totals 18 residues. V gave up 0 bases and J gave up 5 bases; unmatched junction bases: 5. CDR3 residues: CASSYSRGLAGVTGELFF. The CDR3 nucleotides are TGTGCCAGCAGTTACTCGAGGGGACTAGCGGGGGTAACCGGGGAGCTGTTTTTT.

Here the CDR3 reads CARSFYTALSYEQYF. The CDR3 DNA follows: TGTGCCAGAAGCTTCTATACCGCACTCTCCTACGAGCAGTACTTC. The chain combines TRBV5-3 with TRBJ2-7, with D unclear. TRBV5-3 qualifies as an ORF whose function is uncertain. V lost 2 bases, J lost 0 bases, and 12 bases lay in between. This CDR3 has 15 residues.

The chain joins TRBV5-1 to TRBJ2-1, with D perhaps TRBD1 (6 bases). CDR3 length equals 15 residues. V dropped 1 base and J dropped 10 bases, with 18 bases sitting between them. Germline V gene lookup returns CDR1 SGHRS and CDR2 YFSETQ. The DNA for the CDR3 is TGCGCCAGCAGCTTGCAGGGGACAAAAAGCAGAGAGCAGTTCTTC. This codes for CASSLQGTKSREQFF. Full variable domain (missing parts from reference TRBV5-1 and TRBJ2-1): KAGVTQTPRYLIKTRGQQVTLSCSPISGHRSVSWYQQTPGQGLQFLFEYFSETQRNKGNFPGRFSGRQFSNSRSEMNVSTLELGDSALYLCASSLQGTKSREQFFGPGTRLTVL.

This chain links TRBV7-2 with TRBJ1-2; 7 nucleotides align to TRBD1. The CDR3 extends over 15 amino acids. V lost 2 bases to trimming and J lost 12 bases; unmatched junction nucleotides: 15. In germline, CDR1 is SGHTA, CDR2 FQGNSA. The CDR3 region is CASSLIRQGTPLNTF. The DNA for the CDR3 is TGTGCCAGCAGCTTAATTAGACAGGGAACTCCATTGAACACCTTC.

This clone showed up just once. This same CDR3 is encoded by further DNA sequences in the sample. This chain connects TRBV18 to TRBJ2-7; 9 positions agree with TRBD1. V dropped 3 bases and J dropped 4; count of bases not matched to a gene: 4. The CDR3 spans 14 residues. CDR1 KGHSH and CDR2 LQKENI come from the germline V gene. The CDR3 region is CASSPGTGTYEQYF. The CDR3 DNA is TGTGCCAGCTCACCCGGGACAGGGACGTACGAGCAGTACTTC.

This sequence joins TRBV30 and TRBJ2-7, with D tentatively TRBD1 (5 bases). There are 14 residues in the CDR3. Trimming took off 1 base at V and 7 bases at J, with 17 bases between the two ends. Germline V gives CDR1 GTSNPN, CDR2 SVGIG (reference sequence). The CDR3 sequence is CAWSGQGGPTEQYF. CDR3 bases: TGTGCCTGGAGTGGCCAGGGTGGGCCGACTGAGCAGTACTTC. Variable domain in full (rest from reference TRBV30 and TRBJ2-7): SQTIHQWPATLVQPVGSPLSLECTVEGTSNPNLYWYRQAAGRGLQLLFYSVGIGQISSEVPQNLSASRPQDRQFILSSKKLLLSDSGFYLCAWSGQGGPTEQYFGPGTRLTVT.

This clone was counted only a few times. This chain connects TRBV5-1 to TRBJ1-4; D ambiguous. V lost 3 bases, J lost 0 bases, and 6 bases lay in between. This CDR3 contains 14 residues. Germline-derived CDR1 and CDR2 are SGHRS and YFSETQ. This CDR3 is CASSSGSTNEKLFF. DNA for the CDR3: TGCGCCAGCAGCTCGGGGTCAACTAATGAAAAACTGTTTTTT.

This chain links TRBV5-1 with TRBJ1-1, with D unclear. The CDR3 length is 13 residues. Trimming cost V 2 bases and J 0 bases, with 5 bases left between them. CDR1 and CDR2 from the germline V gene are SGHRS and YFSETQ. The CDR3 loop is CASSLLVNTEAFF. As DNA, the CDR3 is TGCGCCAGCAGCTTATTAGTGAACACTGAAGCTTTCTTT.

This chain links TRBV5-1 with TRBJ1-1; weak D call: TRBD1 (6 bases). Looked up from germline, CDR1 is SGHRS and CDR2 is YFSETQ. Trimming stripped 3 bases from V and 1 base from J, with 10 bases between. This CDR3 is 14 amino acids long. The CDR3: CASSSQGGNTEAFF. The CDR3 nucleotides are TGCGCCAGCAGCTCCCAAGGGGGGAACACTGAAGCTTTCTTT.